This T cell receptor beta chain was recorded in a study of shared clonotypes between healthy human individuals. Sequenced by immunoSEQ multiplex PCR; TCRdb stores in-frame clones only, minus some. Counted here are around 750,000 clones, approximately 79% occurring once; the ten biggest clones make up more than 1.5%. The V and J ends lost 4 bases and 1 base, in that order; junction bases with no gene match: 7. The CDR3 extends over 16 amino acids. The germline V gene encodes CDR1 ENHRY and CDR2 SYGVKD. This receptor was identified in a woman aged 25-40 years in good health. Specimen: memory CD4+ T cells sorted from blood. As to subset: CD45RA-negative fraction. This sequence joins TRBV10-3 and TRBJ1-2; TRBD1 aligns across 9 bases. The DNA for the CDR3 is TGTGCCATCAGTGCGGGGACAGGGACTCATAACTATGGCTACACCTTC. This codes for CAISAGTGTHNYGYTF.